This section outlines one TCR beta chain sequence together with its context. Antigen specificity is unknown. A read error is possible here, since a much larger clone lies one base away. TCRdb re-analysed the 5' RACE reads in MiXCR, keeping a single row per CDR3 protein. The data hold some 56,000 distinct CDR3 sequences, with 3.8% observed a single time. This sample is part of a study of neurological immune-mediated disorders. CDR3 length: 14 residues. Study observations and caveats: TCR-beta repertoires seemed private in all groups, with no expanded CDR3 amino acid sequences shared.

Sequenced input: PBMCs. V is TRBV12-3 or TRBV12-4 and J is TRBJ1-5; D gene uncertain. The TCR originated in a man aged 60-69 years with multiple sclerosis. CDR3 nucleotide sequence: TGTGCCAGCAGTTCTAAGAATAGCAATCAGCACCAGCATTTT. It codes for CASSSKNSNQHQHF.